A single TCR beta chain is shown here with its context. Its antigen is undetermined. Some clones are missing from TCRdb's copy, which holds only in-frame ones; the method was immunoSEQ multiplex PCR. The data show some 80,000 clones, 70% to 90% seen once. These data belong to a study of T cells in localized non-small cell lung cancer. Study findings and constraints: Sequencing was restricted to one tumor region; therefore, heterogeneity remains possible. Peak T cell clonality was found in uninvolved adjacent lung, exceeding tumor. Longer overall survival was linked to higher blood T cell density.

Germline CDR1 and CDR2: SGHTA and FQGNSA. This CDR3 is 14 amino acids long. V lost 3 bases and J lost 1, with 8 bases in between. This receptor was identified in a man aged 40-75 years with stage I lung adenocarcinoma. This chain connects TRBV7-2 to TRBJ2-3, with D unclear. The source was peripheral blood, collected before any cancer treatment. The CDR3 reads CASSFSSGTDTQYF. In DNA form, the CDR3 reads TGTGCCAGCAGCTTTAGCAGCGGCACAGATACGCAGTATTTT.